Shown below are 3 T cell receptor beta chains from a single sample sequenced in a study of monozygotic twins with inflammatory bowel disease (dated by TCRdb to 2018 to 2020). Libraries were made using 5' RACE. Reads for this sample came from an Illumina HiSeq 2500. TCRdb reprocessed the reads, so every CDR3 protein sequence counts as one entry and DNA is not shown. This sample's table carries 310,000 or so distinct CDR3 sequences. 2% of the sample comes from the top ten. Specimen: blood. These receptors were obtained from a human donor with ulcerative colitis or Crohn's disease, or a healthy co-twin of an affected twin (not recorded which).

This rearrangement joins TRBV7-9 to TRBJ1-2; TCRdb's D call, TRBD1, is unchecked because there is no DNA. This CDR3 has 16 amino acids. CDR1 and CDR2 (germline): SEHNR, FQNEAQ (reference sequence). The CDR3: CASSSPRVRGNYGYTF.

The rearrangement links TRBV29-1 to TRBJ2-4. The germline V gene encodes CDR1 SQVTM and CDR2 ANQGSEA. This CDR3 spans 15 amino acids. This CDR3 reads CSVGLASLAKNIQYF.

The V and J genes are TRBV5-1 and TRBJ1-2; TCRdb lists TRBD1, though no DNA is available to test this call. The CDR3 has 15 amino acids. Per germline, CDR1 SGHRS and CDR2 YFSETQ. CDR3 sequence: CASSLAGQGAYGYTF.